Listed below are T cell receptor beta chains from one sample, sequenced in a study of shared clonotypes between healthy human individuals. Here immunoSEQ multiplex PCR was the method, and the copy in TCRdb shows in-frame clones only, minus some. The sample carries about 2.1 million clones, about 92% recorded once. Sample: naive CD8+ T cells from PBMCs. Receptors were obtained from a man aged 18-30 years in good health. Some clones in this sample may be carry-over from other donors' samples. Each CDR3 is given with its conserved first and last residue. D genes are given only for firm matches. Clone size is shown for a subset of rows, as once, few, many or a class of expanded clone.

clone_size: NA; d_call: NA; cdr3_length: 15; v_call: TRBV27; j_call: TRBJ1-1; cdr3_aa: CASSPKQGPNTEAFF; cdr3_nt: TGTGCCAGCAGTCCTAAACAGGGCCCGAACACTGAAGCTTTCTTT
clone_size: NA; d_call: NA; cdr3_length: 14; v_call: TRBV27; j_call: TRBJ1-2; cdr3_aa: CASSPRTQHYGYTF; cdr3_nt: TGTGCCAGCAGTCCCCGGACGCAACACTATGGCTACACCTTC
clone_size: NA; d_call: NA; cdr3_length: 14; v_call: TRBV9; j_call: TRBJ1-1; cdr3_aa: CASSVVGGGTEAFF; cdr3_nt: TGTGCCAGCAGCGTAGTTGGGGGCGGGACTGAAGCTTTCTTT
clone_size: NA; d_call: TRBD2; cdr3_length: 16; v_call: TRBV4-1; j_call: TRBJ2-1; cdr3_aa: CASSQVRGGFYNEQFF; cdr3_nt: TGCGCCAGCAGCCAAGTTCGCGGGGGGTTTTACAATGAGCAGTTCTTC
clone_size: NA; d_call: NA; cdr3_length: 15; v_call: TRBV5-6; j_call: TRBJ2-7; cdr3_aa: CASSLLFSPYYEQYF; cdr3_nt: TGTGCCAGCAGCTTGCTCTTTTCCCCCTACTACGAGCAGTACTTC
clone_size: NA; d_call: TRBD2; cdr3_length: 18; v_call: TRBV27; j_call: TRBJ2-7; cdr3_aa: CASSRLGTSGRAGYEQYF; cdr3_nt: TGTGCCAGCAGTCGACTCGGGACTAGCGGGAGGGCCGGGTACGAGCAGTACTTC
clone_size: NA; d_call: NA; cdr3_length: 13; v_call: TRBV9; j_call: TRBJ2-5; cdr3_aa: CASSVGWGETQYF; cdr3_nt: TGTGCCAGCAGCGTAGGGTGGGGAGAGACCCAGTACTTC
clone_size: NA; d_call: NA; cdr3_length: 13; v_call: TRBV6-5; j_call: TRBJ1-1; cdr3_aa: CASFDRLNTEAFF; cdr3_nt: TGTGCCAGCTTCGACAGATTGAACACTGAAGCTTTCTTT
clone_size: NA; d_call: NA; cdr3_length: 13; v_call: TRBV7-9; j_call: TRBJ1-1; cdr3_aa: CASSPGVGTEAFF; cdr3_nt: TGTGCCAGCAGCCCAGGAGTGGGCACTGAAGCTTTCTTT
clone_size: NA; d_call: TRBD2; cdr3_length: 16; v_call: TRBV19; j_call: TRBJ2-5; cdr3_aa: CASSGPGGGTPRTQYF; cdr3_nt: TGTGCCAGCAGTGGACCTGGCGGGGGGACCCCCAGGACCCAGTACTTC
clone_size: NA; d_call: NA; cdr3_length: 14; v_call: TRBV6-5; j_call: TRBJ2-7; cdr3_aa: CASSPRGPSYEQYF; cdr3_nt: TGTGCCAGCAGCCCCCGGGGGCCCTCCTACGAGCAGTACTTC
clone_size: NA; d_call: NA; cdr3_length: 17; v_call: TRBV27; j_call: TRBJ1-5; cdr3_aa: CASSLTKPVLSNQPQHF; cdr3_nt: TGTGCCAGCAGTTTAACCAAACCGGTTCTAAGCAATCAGCCCCAGCATTTT
clone_size: NA; d_call: NA; cdr3_length: 14; v_call: TRBV30; j_call: TRBJ2-5; cdr3_aa: CAWRPLAGWMTQYF; cdr3_nt: TGTGCCTGGAGGCCACTAGCCGGGTGGATGACCCAGTACTTC
clone_size: NA; d_call: TRBD1; cdr3_length: 14; v_call: TRBV7-9; j_call: TRBJ2-7; cdr3_aa: CASSLGGQLYEQYF; cdr3_nt: TGTGCCAGCAGCTTAGGGGGACAGCTCTACGAGCAGTACTTC
clone_size: NA; d_call: NA; cdr3_length: 11; v_call: TRBV28; j_call: TRBJ2-1; cdr3_aa: CASRLADEQFF; cdr3_nt: TGTGCCAGCAGACTAGCCGATGAGCAGTTCTTC
clone_size: NA; d_call: NA; cdr3_length: 14; v_call: TRBV13; j_call: TRBJ1-4; cdr3_aa: CASSWVRANEKLFF; cdr3_nt: TGTGCCAGCAGCTGGGTCAGGGCTAATGAAAAACTGTTTTTT
clone_size: NA; d_call: NA; cdr3_length: 12; v_call: TRBV7-9; j_call: TRBJ1-5; cdr3_aa: CASSLATEMQHF; cdr3_nt: TGTGCCAGCAGCTTAGCAACAGAAATGCAGCATTTT
clone_size: once; d_call: TRBD2; cdr3_length: 16; v_call: TRBV30; j_call: TRBJ2-3; cdr3_aa: CAFLRASGRAADTQYF; cdr3_nt: TGTGCCTTTCTCCGGGCTAGCGGGAGGGCCGCAGATACGCAGTATTTT
clone_size: NA; d_call: TRBD2; cdr3_length: 14; v_call: TRBV6-5; j_call: TRBJ2-1; cdr3_aa: CASGLSGIYNEQFF; cdr3_nt: TGTGCCAGCGGCTTAAGCGGGATTTACAATGAGCAGTTCTTC
clone_size: NA; d_call: NA; cdr3_length: 17; v_call: TRBV28; j_call: TRBJ2-2; cdr3_aa: CASSLSPGLINTGELFF; cdr3_nt: TGTGCCAGCAGTTTATCACCGGGACTGATAAACACCGGGGAGCTGTTTTTT
clone_size: once; d_call: NA; cdr3_length: 16; v_call: TRBV28; j_call: TRBJ2-2; cdr3_aa: CASTLEKSTNTGELFF; cdr3_nt: TGTGCCAGCACCCTAGAGAAGAGCACCAACACCGGGGAGCTGTTTTTT
clone_size: NA; d_call: NA; cdr3_length: 17; v_call: TRBV7-8; j_call: TRBJ2-4; cdr3_aa: CASSLNFRNKAKNIQYF; cdr3_nt: TGTGCCAGCAGCTTAAACTTCCGAAATAAAGCCAAAAACATTCAGTACTTC
clone_size: once; d_call: NA; cdr3_length: 14; v_call: TRBV5-1; j_call: TRBJ1-2; cdr3_aa: CASSSPDMMEGYTF; cdr3_nt: TGCGCCAGCAGCTCCCCGGACATGATGGAAGGCTACACCTTC
clone_size: NA; d_call: NA; cdr3_length: 14; v_call: TRBV7-9; j_call: TRBJ1-1; cdr3_aa: CASSTRQTNTEAFF; cdr3_nt: TGTGCCAGCAGCACCCGACAGACAAACACTGAAGCTTTCTTT
clone_size: once; d_call: NA; cdr3_length: 16; v_call: TRBV27; j_call: TRBJ2-1; cdr3_aa: CASSYSAGHLGNEQFF; cdr3_nt: TGTGCCAGCAGTTATAGCGCGGGACATTTAGGGAATGAGCAGTTCTTC
clone_size: NA; d_call: NA; cdr3_length: 12; v_call: TRBV25-1; j_call: TRBJ2-7; cdr3_aa: CASSEFPYEQYF; cdr3_nt: TGTGCCAGCAGTGAATTTCCCTACGAGCAGTACTTC
clone_size: NA; d_call: TRBD2; cdr3_length: 16; v_call: TRBV2; j_call: TRBJ2-1; cdr3_aa: CASSEMGLDDYNEQFF; cdr3_nt: TGTGCCAGCAGTGAGATGGGACTAGATGACTACAATGAGCAGTTCTTC
clone_size: NA; d_call: NA; cdr3_length: 13; v_call: TRBV11-2; j_call: TRBJ2-2; cdr3_aa: CASNKQDTGELFF; cdr3_nt: TGTGCCAGCAACAAACAAGATACCGGGGAGCTGTTTTTT
clone_size: NA; d_call: NA; cdr3_length: 16; v_call: TRBV7-9; j_call: TRBJ2-1; cdr3_aa: CASSPIRLRSSVEQFF; cdr3_nt: TGTGCCAGCAGCCCGATCCGACTACGCAGCTCAGTTGAGCAGTTCTTC
clone_size: NA; d_call: TRBD2; cdr3_length: 14; v_call: TRBV14; j_call: TRBJ2-7; cdr3_aa: CASSQLRESYEQYF; cdr3_nt: TGTGCCAGCAGCCAGTTGCGGGAGAGCTACGAGCAGTACTTC
clone_size: NA; d_call: TRBD2; cdr3_length: 14; v_call: TRBV27; j_call: TRBJ2-7; cdr3_aa: CASSPVVAGLEQYF; cdr3_nt: TGTGCCAGCAGCCCGGTGGTAGCGGGTCTCGAGCAGTACTTC
clone_size: NA; d_call: NA; cdr3_length: 16; v_call: TRBV16; j_call: TRBJ1-3; cdr3_aa: CASSQSMAASGNTIYF; cdr3_nt: TGTGCCAGCAGCCAATCGATGGCTGCCTCTGGAAACACCATATATTTT
clone_size: NA; d_call: NA; cdr3_length: 12; v_call: TRBV28; j_call: TRBJ2-1; cdr3_aa: CASSSPGNEQFF; cdr3_nt: TGTGCCAGCAGTTCCCCCGGCAATGAGCAGTTCTTC
clone_size: once; d_call: TRBD2; cdr3_length: 13; v_call: TRBV5-1; j_call: TRBJ2-5; cdr3_aa: CASTWGGQETQYF; cdr3_nt: TGCGCCAGCACATGGGGGGGGCAAGAGACCCAGTACTTC